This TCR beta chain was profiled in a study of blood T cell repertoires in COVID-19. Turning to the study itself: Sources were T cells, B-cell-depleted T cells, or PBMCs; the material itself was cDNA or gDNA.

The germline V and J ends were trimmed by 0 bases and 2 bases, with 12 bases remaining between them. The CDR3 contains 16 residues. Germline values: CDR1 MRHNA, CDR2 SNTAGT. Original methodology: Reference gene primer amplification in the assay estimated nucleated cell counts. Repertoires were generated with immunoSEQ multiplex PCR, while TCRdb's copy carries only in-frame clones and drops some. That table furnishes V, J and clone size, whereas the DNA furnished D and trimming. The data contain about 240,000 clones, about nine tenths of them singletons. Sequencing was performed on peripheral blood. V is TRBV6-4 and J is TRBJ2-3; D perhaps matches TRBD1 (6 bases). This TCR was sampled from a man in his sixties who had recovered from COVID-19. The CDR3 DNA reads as TGTGCCAGCAGTGACTCGTCCAGGGGTGCCACAGATACGCAGTATTTT. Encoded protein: CASSDSSRGATDTQYF.